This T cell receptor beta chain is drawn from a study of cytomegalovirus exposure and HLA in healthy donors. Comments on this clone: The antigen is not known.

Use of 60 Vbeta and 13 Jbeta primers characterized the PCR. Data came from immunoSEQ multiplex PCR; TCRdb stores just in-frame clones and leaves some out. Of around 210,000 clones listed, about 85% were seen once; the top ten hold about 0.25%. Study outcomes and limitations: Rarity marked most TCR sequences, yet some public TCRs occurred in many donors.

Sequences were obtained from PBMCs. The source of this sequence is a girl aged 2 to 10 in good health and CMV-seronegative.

CDR3 in DNA: TGCGCCAGCAGCCAAGTCGTGCTAGAGGAGCTGTTTTTT. Translating gives CASSQVVLEELFF. This chain joins TRBV4-1 and TRBJ2-2; D not resolved. Trimming took 1 base from V and 10 from J, leaving 10 bases between them. Germline-derived CDR1 and CDR2 are MGHRA and YSYEKL. CDR3 size: 13 residues.